This T cell receptor (beta chain) was found in a study of human T cells and chemical hapten exposure. The time point: patch test 1, 2 weeks after DPC sensitization. Sample treatment: therapeutic diphenylcyclopropenone sensitization with weekly scalp DPC. Overall study findings and caveats: Sensitizing to DPC left TCRs with a frequency above 1 in 1000 unaltered.

The CDR3 extends over 15 amino acids. Germline V lookup: CDR1 DFQATT, CDR2 SNEGSKA (reference sequence). The V gene end was trimmed by 3 bases and the J gene end by 4 bases; junction bases not matched to a gene: 9. Concerning this clonotype: The antigen is not known.

Each CDR3 protein gets one entry after TCRdb re-called the RACE reads with MiXCR. The table records 84,000 or so distinct CDR3 sequences, roughly a tenth of them present only once. The chain uses TRBV20-1 and TRBJ2-3, with TRBD1 matching over 8 bases. The TCR was taken from a middle-aged man with alopecia areata. Some clones in this sample may be carry-over from other donors' samples. This sample comprised whole blood, obtained in connection with sensitization to the hapten diphenylcyclopropenone (DPC). The CDR3 protein is CSASPGRGPPDTQYF. DNA of the CDR3: TGCAGTGCTAGCCCCGGCAGGGGGCCCCCAGATACGCAGTATTTT.